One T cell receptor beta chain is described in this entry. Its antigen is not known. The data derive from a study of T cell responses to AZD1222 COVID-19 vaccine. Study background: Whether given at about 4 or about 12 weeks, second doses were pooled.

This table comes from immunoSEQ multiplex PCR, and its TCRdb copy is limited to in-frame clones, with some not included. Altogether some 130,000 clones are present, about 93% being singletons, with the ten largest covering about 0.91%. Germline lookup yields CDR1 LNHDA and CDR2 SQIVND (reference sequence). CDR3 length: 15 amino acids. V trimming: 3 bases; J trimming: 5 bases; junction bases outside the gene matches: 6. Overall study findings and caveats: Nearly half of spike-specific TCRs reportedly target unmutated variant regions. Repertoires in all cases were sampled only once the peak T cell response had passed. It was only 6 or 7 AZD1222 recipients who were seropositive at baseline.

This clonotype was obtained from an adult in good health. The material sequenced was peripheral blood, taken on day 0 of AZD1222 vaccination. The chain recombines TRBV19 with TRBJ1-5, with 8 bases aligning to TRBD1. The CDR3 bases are TGTGCCAGTAGTATTATGACAGGGGAGGATCAGCCCCAGCATTTT. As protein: CASSIMTGEDQPQHF.